This T cell receptor beta chain is drawn from a study of T cell responses to AZD1222 COVID-19 vaccine. Measured with immunoSEQ multiplex PCR; TCRdb has only the in-frame clones, and not every one. This sample has some 190,000 clones, with 80% to 95% found just once. The TCR originated in an adult who received the AZD1222 COVID-19 vaccine. Sequenced here: peripheral blood, sampled 28 days after the second AZD1222 dose.

CDR3 loop: CASSISLSNQPQHF. CDR3 nucleotide sequence: TGTGCCAGTAGTATAAGCCTCAGCAATCAGCCCCAGCATTTT. The V gene is TRBV19, the J gene TRBJ1-5; D is uncertain. The germline gives CDR1 LNHDA, CDR2 SQIVND (reference sequence). Trimming pared 2 bases from V and 1 base from J, leaving 6 bases between. CDR3 size: 14 residues.